The 24 T cell receptor beta chains below all came from one sample that was sequenced in a study of tumor and adjacent non-tumor tissue in lung cancer. The template was RNA from unsorted bulk tissue. Distant lung tissue was collected more than 3 cm away from the tumor edge. A modified ARM-PCR protocol with three rounds of nested PCR amplified TCRbeta. TCRdb re-called the multiplex PCR reads with MiXCR, one entry per CDR3 protein. The sample consists of 80,000 or so distinct CDR3 sequences, roughly 80% of them appearing once. Sample: distant non-tumor lung tissue. The receptor source for this set is a man between 60 and 75 years old with non-small cell lung cancer.

For this clonotype: With a much larger clone just one base away, this may be a read error. The gene calls are TRBV11-2 and TRBJ2-7, with D possibly called TRBD1 or TRBD2 (5 bases each). The germline gives CDR1 SGHAT, CDR2 FQNNGV. With 1 base removed from V and 6 bases from J, the gap between germline ends came to 13 bases. The CDR3 covers 14 residues. The CDR3 reads CASSLVRGPGEQYF. The CDR3 bases are TGTGCCAGCAGCTTAGTTCGGGGACCTGGCGAGCAGTACTTC.

With respect to this clonotype: Given a much more abundant clone one base away, this may be a read error. The chain couples TRBV4-1 to TRBJ2-5; either TRBD1 or TRBD2 may supply D (5 bases each). The V gene's germline CDR1 is MGHRA and CDR2 YSYEKL. The CDR3 sequence is 14 residues long. The CDR3 loop is CASGQEGSRETQYF. CDR3 DNA: TGCGCCAGCGGCCAAGAGGGGTCTAGGGAGACCCAGTACTTC.

This clonotype has a single count. One junction end disagrees with the germline gene, perhaps due to a read error. The gene calls are TRBV11-3 and TRBJ2-5; 8 bases fit TRBD2. CDR1 and CDR2 (germline): SGHNT, YENEEA. This CDR3 contains 13 residues. CDR3 nucleotide sequence: TGTGTCAGCAACTTTAGCGGGGAAGAGACCCAGTACTTC. Translation gives CVSNFSGEETQYF.

The chain combines TRBV11-2 with TRBJ2-3; possible D gene TRBD2, 6 bases. V was clipped by 6 bases and J by 7 bases, with 23 bases between them. Germline CDR1 reads SGHAT; CDR2 reads FQNNGV. This CDR3 comprises 16 residues. CDR3 in amino acids: CASREGAGLSINTQYF. The CDR3 DNA reads TGTGCCAGCAGGGAAGGGGCGGGGCTCAGCATAAATACGCAGTATTTT.

A note on this clonotype: Germline is not matched at one junction end, which may reflect a read error. This chain connects TRBV11-2 to TRBJ2-7, with D perhaps being TRBD1 or TRBD2 (5 bases each). This CDR3 region has 17 residues. Germline-derived CDR1 and CDR2 are SGHAT and FQNNGV. The CDR3 protein is CASSLANRTRGIYKQNF. The CDR3 DNA is TGTGCCAGCAGCTTAGCAAACAGGACGAGGGGCATTTACAAGCAGAACTTC.

This CDR3 reads CTNSSREGRNTQYF. In DNA form, the CDR3 reads TGTACCAACTCTTCGCGGGAGGGACGGAATACGCAGTATTTT. The J gene is TRBJ2-3, the V gene TRBV6-2 or TRBV6-3; 9 bases fit TRBD2. In germline, CDR1 is MNHEY, CDR2 SVGEGT. The CDR3 runs to 14 residues.

Concerning this clonotype itself: A single base separates this from a much larger clone, so it may be a read error. This chain uses TRBV11-2 with TRBJ2-7, with TRBD1 as a possible D gene (8 bases). CDR1 is SGHAT, CDR2 FQNNGV, per germline. This CDR3 is built from 15 residues. Trimming removed 5 bases from V and 6 bases from J, with 20 bases in between. The CDR3 reads CASSILSQGGIEQYF. The CDR3 nucleotides read TGTGCCAGCAGCATATTATCACAGGGGGGGATCGAGCAGTACTTC. The entire variable domain, with the rest obtained from reference TRBV11-2 and TRBJ2-7, is as follows: EAGVAQSPRYKIIEKRQSVAFWCNPISGHATLYWYQQILGQGPKLLIQFQNNGVVDDSQLPKDRFSAERLKGVDSTLKIQPAKLEDSAVYLCASSILSQGGIEQYFGPGTRLTVT.

This clonotype has a single count. The junction shows a germline mismatch at one end, possibly a read error. This chain joins TRBV11-2 and TRBJ1-2; tentatively, D is TRBD1 (6 bases). Germline CDR1 is SGHAT and CDR2 is FQNNGV. This CDR3 has 13 residues. CDR3 region: CANRGPLDYSYTF. Written as DNA, the CDR3 is TGTGCCAACCGGGGGCCGCTGGACTATAGCTACACCTTC.

This clonotype was seen repeatedly, ten times or more. The chain joins TRBV4-2 to TRBJ2-2, with D perhaps matching TRBD2 (5 bases). The CDR3 runs 16 residues. V gave up 0 bases and J gave up 2 bases, with 10 bases separating them. The germline CDR1 and CDR2 sequences are LGHNA and YNFKEQ. This CDR3 reads CASSQDLRANTGELFF. The DNA for the CDR3 is TGTGCCAGCAGCCAAGATCTGAGGGCCAACACCGGGGAGCTGTTTTTT.

About this clonotype: The CDR3 ends on some other residue instead of the conserved phenylalanine or tryptophan, so this is likely a read error. The gene calls are TRBV11-2 and TRBJ2-5; D possibly matches TRBD1 or TRBD2 (6 bases each). This CDR3 has 16 residues. V lost 4 bases and J lost 5, with 20 bases in between. The germline gives CDR1 SGHAT, CDR2 FQNNGV. The chain's CDR3 is CASSSTKGGPKETQYL. The CDR3 DNA reads as TGTGCCAGCAGCTCCACAAAGGGGGGTCCAAAGGAGACCCAGTACCTC.

Concerning this clonotype itself: This is likely a read error, given that the CDR3 carries no conserved phenylalanine or tryptophan at its end. V is TRBV4-3 and J is TRBJ1-2; a weak D match, TRBD1 (6 bases). The CDR3 runs 16 residues. Germline V lookup: CDR1 LGHNA, CDR2 YSLEER. CDR3 residues: CASSQDHAGDPYGYTI. Here the CDR3 DNA reads TGCGCTAGCAGCCAAGATCACGCAGGGGACCCTTATGGCTACACCATC.

In regard to this clonotype: In this CDR3 the conserved last residue, phenylalanine or tryptophan, is missing, so a read error is likely. The rearrangement links TRBV11-2 to TRBJ1-1; D not certain. This CDR3 is built from 14 residues. CDR1 is SGHAT, CDR2 FQNNGV, per germline. The chain's CDR3 is CASSLVGSDTEAFS. Written as DNA, the CDR3 is TGTGCCAGTAGCTTAGTCGGGAGTGACACTGAAGCTTTCTCT.

In this sample, this clonotype turned up many times. V is TRBV6-5 and J is TRBJ1-1; no reliable D call. V was clipped by 2 bases and J by 2 bases, with 9 bases between them. CDR1 is MNHEY, CDR2 SVGAGI, per germline. The CDR3 totals 14 residues. CDR3 sequence: CASSYAGINTEAFF. Written as DNA, the CDR3 is TGTGCCAGCAGTTACGCGGGGATTAACACTGAAGCTTTCTTT.

A word on this clonotype: A read error may account for a junction end that differs from germline. The V and J genes are TRBV11-2 and TRBJ2-7; the D gene is possibly TRBD1 (6 bases). The CDR3 has 15 amino acids. The germline gives CDR1 SGHAT, CDR2 FQNNGV. CDR3: CDSSQDRSSLYEQYF. The CDR3 DNA follows: TGTGACAGCAGCCAAGACAGGTCCTCCCTCTACGAGCAGTACTTC.

The sample holds many counts of this clonotype. The V and J genes are TRBV5-1 and TRBJ1-1; the match to TRBD1 covers 7 bases. Trimming at V came to 4 bases and at J to 1 base, leaving 10 bases not matched to a gene. CDR1 and CDR2 from the germline V gene are SGHRS and YFSETQ. The CDR3 contains 16 residues. CDR3 DNA sequence: TGCGCCAGCAGCGCCACGAGTGGGACAGCGAACACTGAAGCTTTCTTT. It encodes CASSATSGTANTEAFF. Filled out from reference TRBV5-1 and TRBJ1-1, the complete variable domain reads KAGVTQTPRYLIKTRGQQVTLSCSPISGHRSVSWYQQTPGQGLQFLFEYFSETQRNKGNFPGRFSGRQFSNSRSEMNVSTLELGDSALYLCASSATSGTANTEAFFGQGTRLTVV.

The chain joins TRBV4-2 to TRBJ2-3; 7 nucleotides agree with TRBD1. The CDR3 has 15 residues. The germline V gene encodes CDR1 LGHNA and CDR2 YNFKEQ. V was pared by 10 bases and J by 2 bases, with 12 bases of the junction left unmatched. The CDR3 sequence is CANSQDRVSTDTQYF. As DNA, the CDR3 is TGTGCCAATAGCCAAGACAGGGTCTCCACAGATACGCAGTATTTT.

This clonotype has just one count. In this CDR3 the conserved last residue, phenylalanine or tryptophan, is missing, so a read error is likely. The limits of the CDR3 on the DNA are not certain, so only TCRdb's listed CDR3 is given. The V and J genes are TRBV20-1 and TRBJ2-1; the DNA was not used to check the table's D call, TRBD2. From germline, CDR1 is DFQATT and CDR2 SNEGSKA (reference sequence). The CDR3 totals 13 residues, both ends included. The chain's CDR3 is CSVVSGRGREQLL.

Notes on this clonotype: Relative to the germline gene, one junction end is altered; a read error may explain this. The V and J genes are TRBV20-1 and TRBJ1-2; D remains ambiguous. Germline-derived CDR1 and CDR2 are DFQATT and SNEGSKA (reference sequence). The CDR3 contains 15 residues. CDR3 in amino acids: CSVREGTRAYYGYTF. The CDR3 coding sequence is TGCAGTGTTAGAGAGGGTACTAGGGCCTACTATGGCTACACCTTC.

To note about this clonotype: The junction differs from germline at one of its ends, possibly a read error. The rearrangement joins TRBV6-5 to TRBJ2-3; D not certain. The CDR3 extends over 12 amino acids. Germline CDR1 is MNHEY and CDR2 is SVGAGI. The chain's CDR3 is CVSSADTVKQYF. In DNA form, the CDR3 reads TGTGTCAGCAGCGCAGACACAGTTAAGCAGTATTTT.

A remark on this clonotype: A read error may produce the germline difference seen at one junction end. The V gene is TRBV20-1, the J gene TRBJ2-7; no clear D. The CDR3 covers 12 residues. Germline V gives CDR1 DFQATT, CDR2 SNEGSKA (reference sequence). The CDR3 loop is CSAITVTYEQYF. The CDR3, as DNA: TGCAGCGCTATTACGGTCACCTACGAGCAGTACTTC.

Regarding this clonotype: Since the CDR3 does not end with the conserved phenylalanine or tryptophan, this likely comes from a read error. No DNA is shown, since the ends of the CDR3 on it are uncertain; the CDR3 is the one TCRdb lists. V and J are TRBV11-3 and TRBJ2-4; the table assigns TRBD1, which was not confirmed against the DNA. Both ends counted, the CDR3 spans 15 residues. CDR1 SGHNT and CDR2 YENEEA come from the germline V gene. The CDR3 protein is CASSLRGGRGNIQCL.

On this clonotype itself: This is likely a read error, given that the CDR3 carries no conserved phenylalanine or tryptophan at its end. The V and J genes are TRBV7-9 and TRBJ2-1, with 11 positions matching TRBD2. The germline CDR1 and CDR2 sequences are SEHNR and FQNEAQ (reference sequence). Losses at the gene ends were 5 bases for V and 6 bases for J; bases not matched to a gene: 9. CDR3 length: 16 amino acids. The CDR3 is CASSHTLAGGSNEQFL. CDR3 in DNA: TGTGCCAGCAGCCATACTCTAGCGGGAGGAAGCAATGAGCAGTTCTTA.

The V gene is TRBV12-3 or TRBV12-4, the J gene TRBJ2-4; a possible D gene is TRBD1 (6 bases). The CDR3 spans 14 residues. Trimming shortened V by 3 bases and J by 7 bases, and 13 bases separated the two germline ends. CDR3 residues: CASSFPRGSNIQYF. Written as DNA, the CDR3 is TGTGCCAGCAGTTTCCCCAGGGGTTCGAACATTCAGTACTTC.

In regard to this clonotype: Compared with germline, one end of the junction differs, possibly owing to a read error. This sequence joins TRBV5-6 and TRBJ1-5; TRBD1 might be the D (5 bases). The CDR3 has 16 residues. Germline CDR1 reads SGHDT; CDR2 reads YYEEEE. The CDR3 coding sequence is TGTGCCAGCGGCTTCGGGACTGCCATTAGCAATCAGCCCCAGCATTTT. Its translation: CASGFGTAISNQPQHF.